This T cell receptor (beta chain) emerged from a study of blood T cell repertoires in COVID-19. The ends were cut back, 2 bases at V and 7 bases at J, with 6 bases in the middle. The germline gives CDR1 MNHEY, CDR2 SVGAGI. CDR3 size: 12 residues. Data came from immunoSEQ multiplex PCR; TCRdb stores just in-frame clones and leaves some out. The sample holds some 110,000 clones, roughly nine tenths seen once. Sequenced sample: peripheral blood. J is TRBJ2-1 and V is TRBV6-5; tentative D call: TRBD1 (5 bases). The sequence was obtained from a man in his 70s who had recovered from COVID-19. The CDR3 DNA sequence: TGTGCCAGCAGTTACCAGGGAAATGAGCAGTTCTTC. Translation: CASSYQGNEQFF.